This is a list of T cell receptor beta chains from one sample in a study of sequential checkpoint blockade in melanoma. Sequenced by immunoSEQ multiplex PCR; TCRdb stores in-frame clones only, minus some. The sample includes 9,900 or so clones, 25% to 30% of them seen just once. The sequencing used tumor tissue (inferred from file names), collected from a patient given nivolumab and ipilimumab in sequence. These receptors were collected from a human donor with melanoma. CDR3s include the opening cysteine and the closing phenylalanine or tryptophan. Fields, in order: CDR3 length, D gene, V gene, J gene, clone size, CDR3 protein, CDR3 DNA. The D gene is left open where the match is weak. Rows may omit the clone size; those that give it use once, few, many or a size class.

length: 18
D: TRBD2
V: TRBV5-1
J: TRBJ2-3
size: .
CDR3: CASSFRLAGGTSTDTQYF
DNA: TGCGCCAGCAGCTTCCGGCTAGCGGGGGGCACTAGCACAGATACGCAGTATTTT

length: 12
D: .
V: TRBV2
J: TRBJ2-1
size: few
CDR3: CASRRSFDEQFF
DNA: TGTGCCAGCAGACGCAGTTTCGATGAGCAGTTCTTC

length: 14
D: TRBD1
V: TRBV29-1
J: TRBJ2-7
size: .
CDR3: CSVVDRDREYEQYF
DNA: TGCAGCGTTGTGGACCGGGACAGGGAATACGAGCAGTACTTC

length: 13
D: TRBD2
V: TRBV19
J: TRBJ2-3
size: .
CDR3: CASSLGGGNTQYF
DNA: TGTGCCAGTAGTCTCGGGGGGGGAAATACGCAGTATTTT

length: 13
D: .
V: TRBV7-8
J: TRBJ2-1
size: many
CDR3: CASSLGTSNEQFF
DNA: TGTGCCAGCAGCTTAGGCACGTCCAATGAGCAGTTCTTC

length: 15
D: TRBD1
V: TRBV19
J: TRBJ1-1
size: .
CDR3: CASSIWGQAGTEAFF
DNA: TGTGCCAGTAGTATATGGGGACAGGCGGGCACTGAAGCTTTCTTT

length: 14
D: TRBD2
V: TRBV11-3
J: TRBJ2-5
size: many
CDR3: CASSWTGGQETQYF
DNA: TGTGCCAGCAGCTGGACCGGGGGGCAAGAGACCCAGTACTTC

length: 16
D: TRBD1
V: TRBV11-3
J: TRBJ2-4
size: .
CDR3: CASSVGTALAKNIQYF
DNA: TGTGCCAGCAGCGTAGGGACAGCGCTAGCCAAAAACATTCAGTACTTC

length: 13
D: .
V: TRBV19
J: TRBJ2-3
size: large
CDR3: CASSMGRTDTQYF
DNA: TGTGCCAGTAGTATGGGACGCACAGATACGCAGTATTTT

length: 13
D: TRBD1
V: TRBV28
J: TRBJ1-2
size: few
CDR3: CASQGQGASSYTF
DNA: TGTGCCAGCCAGGGACAGGGGGCGTCGAGCTACACCTTC

length: 14
D: TRBD1
V: TRBV6-8
J: TRBJ1-4
size: medium-sized
CDR3: CASSSGQGYEKLFF
DNA: TGTGCCAGCAGCTCGGGACAGGGATACGAAAAACTGTTTTTT

length: 17
D: .
V: TRBV11-3
J: TRBJ2-5
size: .
CDR3: CASSFDSRPSYQETQYF
DNA: TGTGCCAGCAGCTTCGACAGCCGCCCTTCGTACCAAGAGACCCAGTACTTC

length: 16
D: TRBD1
V: TRBV6-8
J: TRBJ1-4
size: many
CDR3: CASSYSRDRGREKLFF
DNA: TGTGCCAGCAGTTACTCGAGGGACAGGGGAAGGGAAAAACTGTTTTTT

length: 14
D: .
V: TRBV12-2
J: TRBJ2-1
size: .
CDR3: CALVTGSSYNEQFF
DNA: TGTGCCCTCGTAACCGGGAGCTCCTACAATGAGCAGTTCTTC

length: 15
D: TRBD1
V: TRBV2
J: TRBJ1-6
size: .
CDR3: CASSPRTGFNSPLHF
DNA: TGTGCCAGCAGTCCCAGGACAGGGTTCAATTCACCCCTCCACTTT

length: 14
D: .
V: TRBV12-5
J: TRBJ2-1
size: .
CDR3: CASGLVTGGSEQFF
DNA: TGTGCTAGTGGTTTGGTAACCGGAGGGAGTGAGCAGTTCTTC

length: 14
D: TRBD1
V: TRBV6-8
J: TRBJ1-5
size: few
CDR3: CASRRTGEDQPQHF
DNA: TGTGCCAGCAGGCGGACAGGGGAAGATCAGCCCCAGCATTTT

length: 19
D: TRBD2
V: TRBV11-3
J: TRBJ2-1
size: many
CDR3: CASSQSPGLAGGLYNEQFF
DNA: TGTGCCAGCAGCCAGTCACCGGGACTAGCGGGGGGCCTCTACAATGAGCAGTTCTTC

length: 15
D: .
V: TRBV5-1
J: TRBJ2-7
size: .
CDR3: CASSVSWGPPYEQYF
DNA: TGCGCCAGCAGCGTATCCTGGGGCCCCCCCTACGAGCAGTACTTC

length: 16
D: TRBD1
V: TRBV28
J: TRBJ1-6
size: .
CDR3: CASSNLRTGDNSPLHF
DNA: TGTGCCAGCAGCAACCTCAGGACAGGGGATAATTCACCCCTCCACTTT

length: 12
D: .
V: TRBV30
J: TRBJ2-7
size: .
CDR3: CAWSSGPWEQYF
DNA: TGTGCCTGGAGTTCCGGACCGTGGGAGCAGTACTTC

length: 20
D: TRBD1
V: TRBV11-3
J: TRBJ2-4
size: .
CDR3: CASSLVFESRDSEAKNIQYF
DNA: TGTGCCAGCAGCTTAGTCTTTGAGAGTAGGGACAGTGAAGCCAAAAACATTCAGTACTTC

length: 13
D: .
V: TRBV9
J: TRBJ2-7
size: many
CDR3: CASSVADYYEQYF
DNA: TGTGCCAGCAGCGTAGCGGATTACTACGAGCAGTACTTC

length: 14
D: TRBD2
V: TRBV18
J: TRBJ2-5
size: .
CDR3: CASTSSGLQETQYF
DNA: TGTGCCAGTACATCTAGCGGACTCCAAGAGACCCAGTACTTC

length: 15
D: .
V: TRBV11-3
J: TRBJ2-3
size: .
CDR3: CASSLGPGTTDTQYF
DNA: TGTGCCAGCAGCTTAGGGCCGGGGACCACAGATACGCAGTATTTT

length: 13
D: .
V: TRBV6-8
J: TRBJ1-2
size: .
CDR3: CASSYSPGYGYTF
DNA: TGTGCCAGCAGTTACTCGCCCGGGTATGGCTACACCTTC

length: 16
D: .
V: TRBV11-3
J: TRBJ2-1
size: few
CDR3: CASSLVARAGYNEQFF
DNA: TGTGCCAGCAGCTTAGTGGCCAGGGCGGGATACAATGAGCAGTTCTTC

length: 15
D: .
V: TRBV6-8
J: TRBJ1-5
size: .
CDR3: CAISVSGSSNQPQHF
DNA: TGTGCCATCAGTGTCTCGGGAAGCAGCAATCAGCCCCAGCATTTT

length: 13
D: TRBD1
V: TRBV19
J: TRBJ1-4
size: few
CDR3: CASRQGAYEKLFF
DNA: TGTGCCAGTCGACAGGGGGCGTATGAAAAACTGTTTTTT

length: 15
D: TRBD1
V: TRBV11-3
J: TRBJ1-1
size: .
CDR3: CASSPRDRVVAEAFF
DNA: TGTGCCAGCAGCCCTCGTGACAGGGTAGTAGCTGAAGCTTTCTTT

length: 14
D: TRBD2
V: TRBV28
J: TRBJ2-7
size: few
CDR3: CASSLSLAGYEQYF
DNA: TGTGCCAGCAGTTTGAGTCTAGCGGGGTACGAGCAGTACTTC

length: 13
D: .
V: TRBV4-1
J: TRBJ2-1
size: .
CDR3: CASSQGTYNEQFF
DNA: TGCGCCAGCAGCCAAGGGACTTACAATGAGCAGTTCTTC

length: 12
D: .
V: TRBV6-8
J: TRBJ2-2
size: .
CDR3: CATQLRGGELFF
DNA: TGTGCCACCCAACTTCGGGGCGGGGAGCTGTTTTTT

length: 12
D: .
V: TRBV30
J: TRBJ1-1
size: .
CDR3: CAWSRAGTEAFF
DNA: TGTGCCTGGAGCAGGGCCGGGACTGAAGCTTTCTTT

length: 13
D: .
V: TRBV19
J: TRBJ1-6
size: few
CDR3: CASSTGAGSPLHF
DNA: TGTGCCAGTAGTACCGGGGCGGGATCACCCCTCCACTTT

length: 14
D: TRBD1
V: TRBV19
J: TRBJ2-5
size: few
CDR3: CASSPDRVRETQYF
DNA: TGTGCCAGTAGCCCTGACAGGGTAAGGGAGACCCAGTACTTC

length: 15
D: .
V: TRBV14
J: TRBJ1-1
size: .
CDR3: CASSQREGMNTEAFF
DNA: TGTGCCAGCAGCCAGAGGGAGGGGATGAACACTGAAGCTTTCTTT

length: 14
D: .
V: TRBV11-3
J: TRBJ1-4
size: .
CDR3: CASSLVNWGEKLFF
DNA: TGTGCCAGCAGCTTAGTGAACTGGGGTGAAAAACTGTTTTTT

length: 17
D: TRBD1
V: TRBV11-3
J: TRBJ1-6
size: many
CDR3: CASSLASDRGRDSPLHF
DNA: TGTGCCAGCAGCTTGGCCTCCGACAGGGGGCGTGATTCACCCCTCCACTTT

length: 14
D: TRBD1
V: TRBV5-1
J: TRBJ1-1
size: once
CDR3: CASSLNRGNTEAFF
DNA: TGCGCCAGCAGCTTGAACAGGGGGAACACTGAAGCTTTCTTT

length: 14
D: .
V: TRBV6-8
J: TRBJ1-2
size: few
CDR3: CASSYGAIGYGYTF
DNA: TGTGCCAGCAGTTACGGGGCTATCGGGTACGGCTACACCTTC

length: 15
D: .
V: TRBV9
J: TRBJ1-1
size: many
CDR3: CASSRSRGGDTEAFF
DNA: TGTGCCAGCAGCCGTTCCCGGGGCGGGGACACTGAAGCTTTCTTT

length: 15
D: TRBD1
V: TRBV5-1
J: TRBJ2-1
size: .
CDR3: CASSFGDRGYNEQFF
DNA: TGCGCCAGCAGCTTTGGCGACAGGGGCTACAATGAGCAGTTCTTC

length: 11
D: .
V: TRBV6-7
J: TRBJ2-7
size: few
CDR3: CASSEIYEQYF
DNA: TGTGCCAGCAGTGAGATCTACGAGCAGTACTTC

length: 15
D: TRBD1
V: TRBV11-3
J: TRBJ1-5
size: .
CDR3: CASSRTGGRSQPQHF
DNA: TGTGCCAGCAGCCGTACAGGGGGCAGGAGTCAGCCCCAGCATTTT

length: 15
D: .
V: TRBV6-7
J: TRBJ1-3
size: .
CDR3: CASSYPQGSGNTIYF
DNA: TGTGCCAGCAGTTACCCGCAGGGATCTGGAAACACCATATATTTT

length: 19
D: TRBD2
V: TRBV30
J: TRBJ2-3
size: .
CDR3: CAWSPSYTGLAARRDTQYF
DNA: TGTGCCTGGAGTCCGTCCTATACGGGACTAGCGGCCCGCCGGGATACGCAGTATTTT

length: 13
D: TRBD1
V: TRBV6-8
J: TRBJ1-4
size: few
CDR3: CASGGQSNEKLFF
DNA: TGTGCCAGCGGGGGACAGTCAAATGAAAAACTGTTTTTT

length: 15
D: .
V: TRBV19
J: TRBJ1-5
size: few
CDR3: CASSIGADPYQPQHF
DNA: TGTGCCAGTAGTATTGGGGCAGATCCATATCAGCCCCAGCATTTT